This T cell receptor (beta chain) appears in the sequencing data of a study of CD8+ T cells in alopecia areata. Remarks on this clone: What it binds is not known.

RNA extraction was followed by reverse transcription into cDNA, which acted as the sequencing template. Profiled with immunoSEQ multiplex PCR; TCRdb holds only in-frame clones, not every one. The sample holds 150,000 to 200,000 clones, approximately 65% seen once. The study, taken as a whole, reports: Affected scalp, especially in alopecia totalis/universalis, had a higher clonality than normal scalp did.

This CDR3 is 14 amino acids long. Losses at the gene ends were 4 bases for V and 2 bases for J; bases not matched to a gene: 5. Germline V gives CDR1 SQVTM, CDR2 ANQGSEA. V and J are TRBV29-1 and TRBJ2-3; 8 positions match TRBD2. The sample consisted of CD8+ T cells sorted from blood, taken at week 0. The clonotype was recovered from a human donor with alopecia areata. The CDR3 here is CSVAGSGNTDTQYF. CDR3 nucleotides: TGCAGCGTTGCTGGTAGCGGGAACACAGATACGCAGTATTTT.